This T cell receptor (beta chain) came from a study of blood T cell repertoires in COVID-19. Generated by immunoSEQ multiplex PCR, the TCRdb table keeps only in-frame clones and is missing some. The sample has 85,000 to 100,000 clones, about 83% seen once. J lost 4 bases, V lost 3 bases, and 4 bases had no gene match. CDR1 and CDR2 (germline): KGHDR, SFDVKD. The CDR3 contains 15 residues. The receptor comes from an older woman with COVID-19, enrolled during active disease. The material sequenced was peripheral blood. The chain carries TRBV24-1 and TRBJ2-2; 7 bases align to TRBD1. The CDR3 nucleotides are TGTGCCACCAGTGATCGTAGGGGGCTCACCGGGGAGCTGTTTTTT. It translates to CATSDRRGLTGELFF.